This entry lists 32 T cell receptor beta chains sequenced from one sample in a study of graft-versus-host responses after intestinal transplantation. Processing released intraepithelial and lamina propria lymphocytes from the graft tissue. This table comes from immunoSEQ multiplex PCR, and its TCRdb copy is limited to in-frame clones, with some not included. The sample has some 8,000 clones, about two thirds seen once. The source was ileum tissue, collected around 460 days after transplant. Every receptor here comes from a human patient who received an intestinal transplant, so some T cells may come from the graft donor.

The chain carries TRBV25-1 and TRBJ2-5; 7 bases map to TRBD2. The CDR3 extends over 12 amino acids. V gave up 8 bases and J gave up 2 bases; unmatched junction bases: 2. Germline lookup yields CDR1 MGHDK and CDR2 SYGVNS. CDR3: CASGGGQETQYF. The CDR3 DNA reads TGTGCCAGCGGGGGAGGGCAAGAGACCCAGTACTTC.

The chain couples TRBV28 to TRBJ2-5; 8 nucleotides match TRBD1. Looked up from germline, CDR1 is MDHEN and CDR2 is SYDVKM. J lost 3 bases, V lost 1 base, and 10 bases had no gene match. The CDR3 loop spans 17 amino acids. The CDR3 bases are TGTGCCAGCAGTTTATTAGTAGGCAGGGGGCCTGAAGAGACCCAGTACTTC. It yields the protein CASSLLVGRGPEETQYF.

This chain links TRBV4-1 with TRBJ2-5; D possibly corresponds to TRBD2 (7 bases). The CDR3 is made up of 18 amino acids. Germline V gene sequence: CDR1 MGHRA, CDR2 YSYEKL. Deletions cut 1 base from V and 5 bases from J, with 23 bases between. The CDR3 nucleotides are TGCGCCAGCAGCCAAGTCGAGGGGGGGCTGGGGCCAGGGGAGACCCAGTACTTC. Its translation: CASSQVEGGLGPGETQYF.

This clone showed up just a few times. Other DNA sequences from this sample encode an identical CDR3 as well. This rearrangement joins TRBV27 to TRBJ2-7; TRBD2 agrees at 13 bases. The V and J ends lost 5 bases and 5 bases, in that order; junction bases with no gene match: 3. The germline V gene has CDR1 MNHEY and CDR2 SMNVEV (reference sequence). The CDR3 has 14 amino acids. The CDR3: CASSLLAGGDEQYF. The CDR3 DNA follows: TGTGCCAGCAGTCTACTAGCGGGAGGGGACGAGCAGTACTTC.

The CDR3 is CASTRGGQETQYF. The CDR3 nucleotides read TGTGCCAGCACCCGAGGGGGACAAGAGACCCAGTACTTC. This chain connects TRBV14 to TRBJ2-5; maybe TRBD1 (6 bases). Germline V CDR1 and CDR2: SGHDN, FVKESK. The CDR3 runs to 13 residues. V was trimmed by 7 bases and J by 2 bases, leaving 11 bases between them.

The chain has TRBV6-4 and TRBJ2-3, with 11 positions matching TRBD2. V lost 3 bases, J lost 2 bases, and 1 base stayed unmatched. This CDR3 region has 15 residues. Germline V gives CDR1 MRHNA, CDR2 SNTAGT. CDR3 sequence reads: CASSDSGGATDTQYF. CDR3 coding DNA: TGTGCCAGCAGTGATAGCGGGGGGGCCACAGATACGCAGTATTTT.

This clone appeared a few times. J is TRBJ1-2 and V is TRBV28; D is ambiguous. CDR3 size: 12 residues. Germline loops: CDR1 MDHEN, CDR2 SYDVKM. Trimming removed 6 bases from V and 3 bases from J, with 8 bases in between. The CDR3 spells CASRDGDYGYTF. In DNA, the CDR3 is TGTGCCAGCAGGGACGGAGACTATGGCTACACCTTC.

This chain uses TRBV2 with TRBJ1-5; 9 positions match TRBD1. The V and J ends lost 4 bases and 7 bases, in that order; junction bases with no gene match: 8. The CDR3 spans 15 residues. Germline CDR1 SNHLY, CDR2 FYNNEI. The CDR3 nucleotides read TGTGCCAGCAGTGGGGGGACAGGGCAACGGCAGCCCCAGCATTTT. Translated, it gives CASSGGTGQRQPQHF.

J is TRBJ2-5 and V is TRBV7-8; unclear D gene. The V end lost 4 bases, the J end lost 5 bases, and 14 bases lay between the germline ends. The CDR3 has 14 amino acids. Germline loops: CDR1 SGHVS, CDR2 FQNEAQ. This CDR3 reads CASSSLLVAETQYF. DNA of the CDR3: TGTGCCAGCAGCTCCCTCCTCGTGGCTGAGACCCAGTACTTC.

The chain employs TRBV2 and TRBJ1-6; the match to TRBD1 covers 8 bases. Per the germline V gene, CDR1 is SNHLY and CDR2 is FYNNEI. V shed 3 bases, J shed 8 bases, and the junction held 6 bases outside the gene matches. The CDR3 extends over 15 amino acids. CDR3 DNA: TGTGCCAGCAGTGACTCGTCAGGGGGCGATTCACCCCTCCACTTT. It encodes CASSDSSGGDSPLHF.

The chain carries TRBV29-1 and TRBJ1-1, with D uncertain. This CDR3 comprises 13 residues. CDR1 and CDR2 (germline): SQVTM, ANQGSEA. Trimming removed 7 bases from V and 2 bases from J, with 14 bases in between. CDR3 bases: TGCAGCGCGGTTACGTCCGTTAACACTGAAGCTTTCTTT. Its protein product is CSAVTSVNTEAFF.

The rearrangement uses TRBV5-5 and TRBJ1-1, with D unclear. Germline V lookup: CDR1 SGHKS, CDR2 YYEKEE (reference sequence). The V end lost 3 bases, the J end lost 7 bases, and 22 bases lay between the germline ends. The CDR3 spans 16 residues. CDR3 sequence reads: CASSYLTLRRRHEAFF. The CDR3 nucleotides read TGTGCCAGCAGCTATCTCACTCTAAGGCGTAGGCATGAAGCTTTCTTT.

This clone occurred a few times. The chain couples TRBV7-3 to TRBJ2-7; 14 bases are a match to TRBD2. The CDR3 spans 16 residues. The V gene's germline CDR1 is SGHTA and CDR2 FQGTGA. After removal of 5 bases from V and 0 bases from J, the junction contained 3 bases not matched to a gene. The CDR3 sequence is CASSGGTSGGSYEQYF. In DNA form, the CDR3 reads TGTGCCAGCAGCGGAGGGACTAGCGGGGGCTCCTACGAGCAGTACTTC.

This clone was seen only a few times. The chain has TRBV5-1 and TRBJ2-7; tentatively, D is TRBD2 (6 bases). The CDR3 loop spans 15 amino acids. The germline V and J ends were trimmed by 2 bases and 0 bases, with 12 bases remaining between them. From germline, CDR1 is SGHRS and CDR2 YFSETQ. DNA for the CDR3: TGCGCCAGCAGCTTTCAGCCGGGACTCTCCTACGAGCAGTACTTC. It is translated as CASSFQPGLSYEQYF. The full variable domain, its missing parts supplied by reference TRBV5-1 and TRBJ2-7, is KAGVTQTPRYLIKTRGQQVTLSCSPISGHRSVSWYQQTPGQGLQFLFEYFSETQRNKGNFPGRFSGRQFSNSRSEMNVSTLELGDSALYLCASSFQPGLSYEQYFGPGTRLTVT.

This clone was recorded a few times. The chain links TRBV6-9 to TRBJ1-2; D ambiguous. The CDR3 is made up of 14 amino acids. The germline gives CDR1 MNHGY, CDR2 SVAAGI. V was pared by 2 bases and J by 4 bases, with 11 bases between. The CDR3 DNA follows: TGTGCCAGCAGTTATGTTTCGTCAGCCTATGGCTACACCTTC. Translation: CASSYVSSAYGYTF.

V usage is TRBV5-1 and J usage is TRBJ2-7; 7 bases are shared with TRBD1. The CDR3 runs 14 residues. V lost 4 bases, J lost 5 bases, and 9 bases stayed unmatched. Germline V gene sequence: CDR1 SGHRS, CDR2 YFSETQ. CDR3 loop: CASSQGQFTDEQYF. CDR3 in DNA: TGCGCCAGCAGCCAGGGACAGTTCACCGACGAGCAGTACTTC.

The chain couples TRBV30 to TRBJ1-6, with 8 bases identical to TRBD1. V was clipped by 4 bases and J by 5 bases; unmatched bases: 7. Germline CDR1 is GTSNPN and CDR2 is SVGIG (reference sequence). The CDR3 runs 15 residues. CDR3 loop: CAWTRQGFDNSPLHF. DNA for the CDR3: TGTGCCTGGACCCGACAGGGGTTCGATAATTCACCCCTCCACTTT. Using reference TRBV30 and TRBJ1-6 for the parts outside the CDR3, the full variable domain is SQTIHQWPATLVQPVGSPLSLECTVEGTSNPNLYWYRQAAGRGLQLLFYSVGIGQISSEVPQNLSASRPQDRQFILSSKKLLLSDSGFYLCAWTRQGFDNSPLHFGNGTRLTVT.

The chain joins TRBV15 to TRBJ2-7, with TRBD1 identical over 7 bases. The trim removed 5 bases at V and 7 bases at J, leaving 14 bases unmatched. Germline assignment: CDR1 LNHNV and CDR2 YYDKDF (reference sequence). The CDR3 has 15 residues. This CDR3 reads CATSETGDTLGEQYF. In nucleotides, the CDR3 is TGTGCCACCAGCGAAACAGGGGATACCTTAGGGGAGCAGTACTTC.

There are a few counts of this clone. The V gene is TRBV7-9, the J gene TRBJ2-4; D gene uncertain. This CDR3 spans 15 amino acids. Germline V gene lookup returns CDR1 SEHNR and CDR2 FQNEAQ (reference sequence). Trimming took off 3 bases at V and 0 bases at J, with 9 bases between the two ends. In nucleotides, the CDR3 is TGTGCCAGCAGCTTTAGCAGCCTAGCCAAAAACATTCAGTACTTC. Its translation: CASSFSSLAKNIQYF.

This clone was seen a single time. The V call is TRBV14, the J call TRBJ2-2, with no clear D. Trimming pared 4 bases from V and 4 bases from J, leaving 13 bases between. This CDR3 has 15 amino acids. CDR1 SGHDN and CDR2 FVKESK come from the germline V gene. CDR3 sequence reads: CASSLKTVLTGELFF. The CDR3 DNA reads TGTGCCAGCAGCCTCAAAACAGTTCTCACCGGGGAGCTGTTTTTT.

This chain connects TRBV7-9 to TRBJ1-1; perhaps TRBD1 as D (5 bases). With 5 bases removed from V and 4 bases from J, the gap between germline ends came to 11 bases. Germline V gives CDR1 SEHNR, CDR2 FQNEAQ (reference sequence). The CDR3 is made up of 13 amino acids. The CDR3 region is CASSPAGLTEAFF. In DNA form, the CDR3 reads TGTGCCAGCAGCCCTGCGGGACTCACTGAAGCTTTCTTT.

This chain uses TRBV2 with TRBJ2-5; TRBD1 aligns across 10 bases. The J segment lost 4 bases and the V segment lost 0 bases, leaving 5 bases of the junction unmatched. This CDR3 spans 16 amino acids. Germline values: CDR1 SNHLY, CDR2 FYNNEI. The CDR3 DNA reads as TGTGCCAGCAGTGAAGCCGGGACAGGGGTGGGAGAGACCCAGTACTTC. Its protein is CASSEAGTGVGETQYF.

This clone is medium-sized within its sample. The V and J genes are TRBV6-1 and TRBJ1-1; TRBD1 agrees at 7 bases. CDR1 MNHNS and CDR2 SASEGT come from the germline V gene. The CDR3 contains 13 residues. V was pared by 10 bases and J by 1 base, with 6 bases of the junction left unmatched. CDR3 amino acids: CATSWDRNTEAFF. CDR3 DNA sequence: TGTGCCACTAGCTGGGACAGGAACACTGAAGCTTTCTTT.

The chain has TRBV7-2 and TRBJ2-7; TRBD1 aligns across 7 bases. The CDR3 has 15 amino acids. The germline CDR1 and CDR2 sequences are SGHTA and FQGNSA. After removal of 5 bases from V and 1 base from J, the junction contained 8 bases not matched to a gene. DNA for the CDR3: TGTGCCAGCAGCCCCGGGACAGAAGTATCCTACGAGCAGTACTTC. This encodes CASSPGTEVSYEQYF.

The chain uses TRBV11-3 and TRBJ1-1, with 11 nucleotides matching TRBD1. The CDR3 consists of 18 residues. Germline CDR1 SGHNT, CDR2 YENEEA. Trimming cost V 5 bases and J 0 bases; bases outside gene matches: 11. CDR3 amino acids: CASSNPGQGEPMNTEAFF. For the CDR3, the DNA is TGTGCCAGCAGCAATCCGGGACAGGGGGAGCCCATGAACACTGAAGCTTTCTTT.

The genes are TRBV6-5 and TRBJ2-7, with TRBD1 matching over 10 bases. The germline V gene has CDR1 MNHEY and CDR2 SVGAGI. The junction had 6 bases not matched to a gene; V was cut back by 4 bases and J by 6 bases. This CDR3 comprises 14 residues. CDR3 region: CASSSDRGRFEQYV. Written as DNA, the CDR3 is TGTGCCAGCAGTTCCGACAGGGGGCGATTCGAGCAGTACGTC.

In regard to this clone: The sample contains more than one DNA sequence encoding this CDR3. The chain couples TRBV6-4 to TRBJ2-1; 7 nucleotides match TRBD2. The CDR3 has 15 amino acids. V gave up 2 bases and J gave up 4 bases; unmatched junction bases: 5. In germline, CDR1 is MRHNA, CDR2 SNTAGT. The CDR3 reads CASSDEAGSYNEQFF. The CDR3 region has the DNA TGTGCCAGCAGTGACGAAGCGGGGAGTTACAATGAGCAGTTCTTC.

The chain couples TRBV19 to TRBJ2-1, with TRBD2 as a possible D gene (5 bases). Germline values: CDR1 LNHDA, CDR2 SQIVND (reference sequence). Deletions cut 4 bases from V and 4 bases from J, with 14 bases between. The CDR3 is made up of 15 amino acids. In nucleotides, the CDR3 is TGTGCCAGTAGTACCTGGCGGGCAGATTACAATGAGCAGTTCTTC. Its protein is CASSTWRADYNEQFF.

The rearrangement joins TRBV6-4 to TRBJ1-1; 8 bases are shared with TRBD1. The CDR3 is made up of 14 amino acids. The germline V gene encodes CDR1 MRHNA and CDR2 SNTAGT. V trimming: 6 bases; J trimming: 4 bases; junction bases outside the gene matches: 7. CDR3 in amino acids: CASRNPGGTTEAFF. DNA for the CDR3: TGTGCCAGCAGAAACCCAGGGGGCACCACTGAAGCTTTCTTT.

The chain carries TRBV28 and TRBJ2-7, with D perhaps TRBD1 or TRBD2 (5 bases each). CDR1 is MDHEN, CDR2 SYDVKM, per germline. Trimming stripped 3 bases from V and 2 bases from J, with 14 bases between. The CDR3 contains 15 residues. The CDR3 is CASSFPTGAPYEQYF. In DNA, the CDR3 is TGTGCCAGCAGTTTTCCTACCGGGGCACCCTACGAGCAGTACTTC. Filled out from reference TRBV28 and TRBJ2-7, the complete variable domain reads DVKVTQSSRYLVKRTGEKVFLECVQDMDHENMFWYRQDPGLGLRLIYFSYDVKMKEKGDIPEGYSVSREKKERFSLILESASTNQTSMYLCASSFPTGAPYEQYFGPGTRLTVT.

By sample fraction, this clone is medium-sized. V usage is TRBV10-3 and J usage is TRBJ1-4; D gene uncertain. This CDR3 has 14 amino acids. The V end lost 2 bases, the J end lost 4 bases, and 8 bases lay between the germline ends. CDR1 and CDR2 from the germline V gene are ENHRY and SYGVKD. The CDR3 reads CAISEMTSNEKLFF. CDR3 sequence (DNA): TGTGCCATCAGTGAGATGACTAGTAATGAAAAACTGTTTTTT.

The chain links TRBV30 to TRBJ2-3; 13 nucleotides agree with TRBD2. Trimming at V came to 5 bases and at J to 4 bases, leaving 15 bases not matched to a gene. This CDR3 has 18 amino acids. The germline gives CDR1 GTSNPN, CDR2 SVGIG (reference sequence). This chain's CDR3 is CAWAQLAGGPSWADTQYF. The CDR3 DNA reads TGTGCCTGGGCACAACTAGCGGGGGGGCCTTCGTGGGCAGATACGCAGTATTTT.